This T cell receptor beta chain comes out of a study of cytomegalovirus exposure and HLA in healthy donors. Study results and limitations: Of the V segments, some could not be distinguished, including TRBV6-2 and TRBV6-3, and were excluded.

For this clone: The antigen is unknown.

With 3 bases clipped from V and 6 bases from J, the junction kept 7 bases outside the gene matches. This CDR3 has 16 residues. Germline V gene sequence: CDR1 ENHRY, CDR2 SYGVKD. 13 Jbeta primers and 60 Vbeta primers were used for the PCR. Here immunoSEQ multiplex PCR was the method, and the copy in TCRdb shows in-frame clones only, minus some. The sample consists of some 95,000 clones, over 75% of them appearing once. The chain combines TRBV10-3 with TRBJ2-3; 12 nucleotides align to TRBD2. The clonotype comes from a man in his thirties or forties in good health and CMV-seronegative. Sequencing input: PBMCs. CDR3 bases: TGTGCCATCAGTGATGCTAGCGGGAGGGCATACGATACGCAGTATTTT. This gives the protein CAISDASGRAYDTQYF.